Following are 5 T cell receptor beta chains from one sample sequenced in a study of Ad26.COV2.S vaccination and SARS-CoV-2 variants. Stated treatment: roughly 20 received Ad26.COV2.S at low or high dose, single or two shots; about 5 received placebo; per-sample allocation not given. On day 63 after the first injection, vaccine and placebo recipients gave samples. The method was immunoSEQ multiplex PCR; TCRdb's version includes in-frame clones alone and lacks a portion of them. The table records around 340,000 clones, 88% of them present only once. Sequences were derived from peripheral blood, sampled in a trial of Ad26.COV2.S vaccine versus placebo. The source is a person between 18 and 65 years old who received the Ad26.COV2.S COVID-19 vaccine or a placebo.

The chain uses TRBV3-1 (or the pseudogene TRBV3-2) and TRBJ1-2; D gene ambiguous. Trimming left V 5 bases short and J 4 bases short, with 20 bases between. Germline-derived CDR1 and CDR2 are LGHDT and YNNKEL (reference sequence). CDR3 length equals 16 residues. CDR3 region: CASSDPVMRGIYGYTF. CDR3 DNA sequence: TGTGCCAGCAGCGACCCGGTCATGCGCGGAATCTATGGCTACACCTTC.

The chain combines TRBV27 with TRBJ2-1; no reliable D call. Trimming cost V 5 bases and J 0 bases, with 8 bases left between them. Germline V gene lookup returns CDR1 MNHEY and CDR2 SMNVEV (reference sequence). CDR3 length equals 14 residues. CDR3 region: CASSKGTSYNEQFF. In nucleotides, the CDR3 is TGTGCCAGCAGTAAAGGCACCTCCTACAATGAGCAGTTCTTC.

The rearrangement joins TRBV20-1 to TRBJ2-6; D may be TRBD1 or TRBD2 (5 bases each). CDR1 and CDR2 (germline): DFQATT, SNEGSKA (reference sequence). The V and J ends lost 3 bases and 1 base respectively, with 16 bases between them. This CDR3 has 17 residues. CDR3 protein: CSASFGTLGSGANVLTF. The CDR3 DNA is TGCAGTGCTAGTTTCGGGACGCTTGGATCTGGGGCCAACGTCCTGACTTTC.

V gene TRBV2 combines with J gene TRBJ2-2; D gene uncertain. V was cut by 6 bases and J by 6 bases, with 11 bases left in between. Germline CDR1 is SNHLY and CDR2 is FYNNEI. The CDR3 has 13 residues. CDR3 nucleotide sequence: TGTGCCAGCAGGGGATCCGCCCCCGGGGAGCTGTTTTTT. Its protein product is CASRGSAPGELFF.

This clone was recorded only once. The rearrangement joins TRBV4-2 to TRBJ1-1; D gene unclear. From germline, CDR1 is LGHNA and CDR2 YNFKEQ. There are 14 residues in the CDR3. V was pared by 4 bases and J by 0 bases, with 9 bases between. CDR3 protein: CASSRLVMNTEAFF. CDR3 sequence (DNA): TGTGCCAGCAGCCGCTTGGTGATGAACACTGAAGCTTTCTTT.